This TCR beta chain stems from a study of blood T cells in healthy people across ages. Study-wide points: Roughly linearly, TCR beta diversity per million T cells fell as age increased.

Points on this clonotype: What it binds is unknown.

V was pared by 6 bases and J by 1 base, with 2 bases of the junction left unmatched. Looked up from germline, CDR1 is GTSNPN and CDR2 is SVGIG (reference sequence). CDR3 length: 12 amino acids. Russia was home to the donors, healthy Caucasian individuals aged roughly 6 to 95. The use of a sample-barcoded 5' primer and a J-beta primer mix characterized a second PCR of roughly 6 to 11 cycles. One entry per CDR3 protein results from TCRdb running MiXCR on the 5' RACE reads. The data contain more than 800,000 distinct CDR3 sequences, under 30% of them singletons. Sample: blood. The sequence was obtained from a woman older than 75 in good health. The V gene is TRBV30, the J gene TRBJ1-2, with 7 bases lining up with TRBD1. CDR3 protein: CACQGGNYGYTF. The CDR3 coding sequence is TGTGCCTGTCAGGGGGGTAACTATGGCTACACCTTC.